This T cell receptor (beta chain) comes out of a study of PD-L1 blockade in urothelial cancer. Germline loops: CDR1 MDHEN, CDR2 SYDVKM. This CDR3 is built from 15 residues. The V end lost 6 bases, the J end lost 6 bases, and 20 bases lay between the germline ends. Generated by immunoSEQ multiplex PCR, the TCRdb table keeps only in-frame clones and is missing some. The table shows over 50,000 clones, with about 86% occurring only once. This clone was seen a handful of times. The V call is TRBV28, the J call TRBJ1-2; a possible D gene is TRBD1 (5 bases). This clonotype was sampled from a man in his fifties or sixties with urothelial cancer. The sequencing here drew on PBMCs, taken around atezolizumab (anti-PD-L1) treatment. CDR3 nucleotides: TGTGCCAGCAGACCGACCAGGGTTTATATCAATGGCTACACCTTC. Encoded protein: CASRPTRVYINGYTF.